This TCR beta chain came from a study of T-cell memory formation after mild COVID-19. Study-wide results and limits: Day 15 to 85 contracting clones showed balanced CD4/CD8; day 15 to 37 expanders favored CD4+. Mostly located in CM and EM were contracting CD4+ clones, with contracting CD8+ clones located in EMRA. Some clones that responded were present in memory (sampled pre-infection), which suggests cross-reactive memory joined.

V shed 4 bases, J shed 11 bases, and the junction held 12 bases outside the gene matches. CDR1 and CDR2 from the germline V gene are SEHNR and FQNEAQ (reference sequence). This CDR3 spans 14 amino acids. Of note for this clonotype: What it recognizes is unknown.

Constant-segment-primed 5'RACE gave TCR alpha and TCR beta cDNA libraries with sample barcodes and UMIs. MiXCR, run by TCRdb on the 5' RACE reads, gives a single entry per CDR3 protein. The sample consists of under 400,000 distinct CDR3 sequences, more than 20% of them appearing once. The genes are TRBV7-9 and TRBJ1-1; TRBD1 agrees at 8 bases. The clonotype was recovered from an adult woman who had mild COVID-19 (a few samples of this study predate the infection). Cell type and time point are not known. The sample comprised PBMCs or a T cell subset sorted from them (not recorded which). CDR3 residues: CASSSRDRPSVAFF. CDR3 DNA: TGTGCCAGCAGCTCCCGGGACAGGCCTTCTGTGGCTTTCTTT.